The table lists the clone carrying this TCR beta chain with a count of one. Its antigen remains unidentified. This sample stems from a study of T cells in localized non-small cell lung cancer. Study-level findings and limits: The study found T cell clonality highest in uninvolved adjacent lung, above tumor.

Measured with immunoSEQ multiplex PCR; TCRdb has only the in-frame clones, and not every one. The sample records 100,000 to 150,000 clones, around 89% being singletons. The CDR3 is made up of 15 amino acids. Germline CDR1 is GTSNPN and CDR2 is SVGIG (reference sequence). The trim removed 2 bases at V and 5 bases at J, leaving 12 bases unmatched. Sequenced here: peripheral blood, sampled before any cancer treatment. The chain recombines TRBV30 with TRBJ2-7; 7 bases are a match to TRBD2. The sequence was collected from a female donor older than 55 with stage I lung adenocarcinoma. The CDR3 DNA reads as TGTGCCTGGAGTAGGGGCGGGAGAATGAAAGACGAGCAGTACTTC. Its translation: CAWSRGGRMKDEQYF.